This TCR beta chain derives from a study of cytomegalovirus exposure and HLA in healthy donors. Study information: The Caucasian-associated ancestry cluster contained about 80% of the approximately 390 genotyped donors. Study findings and constraints: Earlier results showed most TCR beta V segments being productive about 87% or about 30% of the time. Upon later analysis, TCR association rates were observed to vary by HLA locus, being highest for DRB1 and lowest for HLA-C.

PCR employed 60 Vbeta and 13 Jbeta primers. Original processing methods: The count from a later analysis was tens of millions of unique TCR beta chains, 9.5 million to 13 million of them shared. Profiling relied on immunoSEQ multiplex PCR, and the TCRdb table lists in-frame clones only, not all of them. The V and J calls and the clone size are those of that table, but D and trimming were determined from the DNA. The sample contains around 180,000 clones, about 88% of which appear only once. Turning to this clone: The antigen is not known.

In germline, CDR1 is LGHNA, CDR2 YSLEER. This CDR3 region has 15 residues. V lost 0 bases and J lost 4, with 12 bases in between. The genes are TRBV4-3 and TRBJ2-5, with D unresolved. The source is a girl under three years old in good health and CMV-seronegative. The sequencing input was PBMCs. Here the CDR3 reads CASSQEYARRETQYF. In nucleotides, the CDR3 is TGCGCCAGCAGCCAAGAATACGCGAGGAGAGAGACCCAGTACTTC.